This T cell receptor beta chain was sequenced for a study of cytomegalovirus exposure and HLA in healthy donors. This PCR relied on a set of 60 Vbeta primers and 13 Jbeta primers. As handled by the study authors: Per a later analysis, the number of unique TCR beta chains was some 75 million, of which about 11 million were shared. The protocol was immunoSEQ multiplex PCR, while the TCRdb copy is restricted to in-frame clones and leaves out a portion. That table supplies the V and J calls and clone size; D and trimming were determined from the DNA. The sample holds 150,000 to 200,000 clones, around 90% seen once. Concerning this clone: Its target is not known.

Study results and limitations: Whilst most TCR sequences proved rare, a subset of public TCRs occurred across many donors. With later analysis, a missense DCLRE1C variant became linked to TCR beta V- and J-gene trimming. Common viral pathogens seemed to be connected with several of the most significant clusters, according to a later analysis.

Sequencing used PBMCs. This receptor was taken from a boy under 10 years old in good health and CMV-seronegative.

CDR3 sequence reads: CASKAGISYEQYF. The CDR3 bases are TGTGCCAGCAAGGCGGGGATTTCCTACGAGCAGTACTTC. The rearrangement links TRBV6-1 to TRBJ2-7; possible D gene TRBD2, 6 bases. V dropped 7 bases and J dropped 1 base, with 11 bases sitting between them. This CDR3 is 13 amino acids long. Per germline, CDR1 MNHNS and CDR2 SASEGT.